A selection of T cell receptor beta chains follows, all from one sample in a study of blood T cell repertoires in COVID-19. The assay was immunoSEQ multiplex PCR, and TCRdb's table has in-frame clones only and misses some. The sample includes about 170,000 clones, less than 90% seen only once; the top ten take around 6.5%. The sample consisted of PBMCs or T cells enriched from blood (not recorded which). Every receptor here comes from a woman in her forties or fifties who had recovered from COVID-19. The CDR3 runs from the conserved cysteine through the conserved F or W. Fields, in order: D gene, V gene, clone size, J gene, CDR3 DNA, CDR3 protein. D genes are given only for firm matches. Size is stated for part of the rows, as once, few or many counts, or as a class when the clone is expanded.

>.|TRBV30|.|TRBJ2-3
TGTGCCTGGATTAGTGATAAGCGGTTGGGGACAGATACGCAGTATTTT
CAWISDKRLGTDTQYF
>TRBD1|TRBV6-1|.|TRBJ2-1
TGTGCCAGCAGTGAAGCAGGGGGCGCCGTCAATGAGCAGTTCTTC
CASSEAGGAVNEQFF
>TRBD1|TRBV29-1|.|TRBJ1-2
TGCAGCGCTGCCCCTAGGGACAGGGGGAACTATGGCTACACCTTC
CSAAPRDRGNYGYTF
>.|TRBV7-3|.|TRBJ2-1
TGTGCCAGCAGCTTAAATCAGCCGGGAGAGTCCTACAATGAGCAGTTCTTC
CASSLNQPGESYNEQFF
>.|TRBV2|.|TRBJ1-2
TGTGCCAGCAGTGTCGACGGGAACTATGGCTACACCTTC
CASSVDGNYGYTF
>.|TRBV9|.|TRBJ2-7
TGTGCCAGCAGCGCCTCGACTAATTACGAGCAGTACTTC
CASSASTNYEQYF
>.|TRBV11-2|.|TRBJ1-1
TGTGCCAGCAGCTCGGGGTCGGCCCGAGAAGCTTTCTTT
CASSSGSAREAFF
>TRBD1|TRBV5-1|.|TRBJ1-2
TGCGCCAGCAGCCCCGGGACAGGGTTGGATAATGGCTACACCTTC
CASSPGTGLDNGYTF
>.|TRBV13|.|TRBJ2-7
TGTGCCAGCACCCCGGTGACAGGCTACGAGCAGTACTTC
CASTPVTGYEQYF
>TRBD2|TRBV5-1|.|TRBJ2-3
TGCGCCAGCAGCTTGTTTGGACTAGCCACAGATACGCAGTATTTT
CASSLFGLATDTQYF
>.|TRBV11-2|once|TRBJ2-7
TGTGCCAGCAGCTTCGGTCCCGGGGGCTCCTACGAGCAGTACTTC
CASSFGPGGSYEQYF
>.|TRBV18|.|TRBJ1-5
TGTGCCAGCTCAGCCGGGACACAACATGGTCAGCCCCAGCATTTT
CASSAGTQHGQPQHF
>TRBD1|TRBV7-9|.|TRBJ1-2
TGTGCCAGCAGCTTAGAATGGAGGGACAGCAACTATGGCTACACCTTC
CASSLEWRDSNYGYTF
>.|TRBV27|.|TRBJ2-7
TGTGCCAGCAGTTATAGGAGCTCGCCCTACGAGCAGTACTTC
CASSYRSSPYEQYF
>TRBD1|TRBV27|.|TRBJ2-7
TGTGCCAGCAAAGGTGACAGGGTCGGATACGAGCAGTACTTC
CASKGDRVGYEQYF
>TRBD1|TRBV18|.|TRBJ2-5
TGTGCCAGCTCACCACCGGGACAGCACCAAGAGACCCAGTACTTC
CASSPPGQHQETQYF
>TRBD1|TRBV11-3|many|TRBJ2-1
TGTGCCAGCAGCTTAGGGATAACAGGGGGCTCGGATGAGCAGTTCTTC
CASSLGITGGSDEQFF
>TRBD1|TRBV19|.|TRBJ1-1
TGTGCCAGTAGTATTTGGGACAGCGGGGGCACTGAAGCTTTCTTT
CASSIWDSGGTEAFF
>TRBD1|TRBV6-5|.|TRBJ2-3
TGTGCCAGCGGGTCTCAGGGGGCGTCGGAAGGTACGCAGTATTTT
CASGSQGASEGTQYF
>.|TRBV5-4|.|TRBJ2-7
TGTGCCAGCTCCTTGGGGGGGGGCGAGGACGAGCAGTACTTC
CASSLGGGEDEQYF
>TRBD1|TRBV11-2|.|TRBJ1-1
TGTGCCAGCAGCTTAGACATTGACAGGGATGAAGCTTTCTTT
CASSLDIDRDEAFF
>.|TRBV10-3|.|TRBJ2-2
TGTGCCATCAGTGAGTCTCCGGAGGCCGGGGAGCTGTTTTTT
CAISESPEAGELFF
>TRBD1|TRBV7-2|.|TRBJ1-2
TGTGCCAGCAGCCAGAGACAGGGGATCGATGGCTACACCTTC
CASSQRQGIDGYTF
>TRBD2|TRBV3-1/TRBV3-2|.|TRBJ2-5
TGTGCCAGCAGCAAAGACCCCCTGGCTAGCGGGAAAGAGACCCAGTACTTC
CASSKDPLASGKETQYF
>.|TRBV5-1|.|TRBJ1-6
TGCGCCAGCAGCTTGGTGACGGGGGGGAATTCACCCCTCCACTTT
CASSLVTGGNSPLHF
>.|TRBV2|once|TRBJ2-7
TGTGCCAGCAGCCCCAGACAGGAGCGGCACTTC
CASSPRQERHF
>TRBD1|TRBV28|once|TRBJ2-4
TGTGCCAGTACAGGGGGGATGGACATTCAGTACTTC
CASTGGMDIQYF
>TRBD1|TRBV7-2|.|TRBJ1-3
TGTGCCAGCAGTGTAGGACAGGGAGTAGGAAACACCATATATTTT
CASSVGQGVGNTIYF
>TRBD1|TRBV5-1|.|TRBJ2-7
TGCGCCAGCAGCTTAGGGGGCCCCTCCTACGAGCAGTACTTC
CASSLGGPSYEQYF
>.|TRBV6-2/TRBV6-3|.|TRBJ2-7
TGTGCCAGCAGTGACCTTGGAGCGTTGCAGTACTTC
CASSDLGALQYF
>.|TRBV19|few|TRBJ2-3
TGTGCCAGTAGTGATCACTCTACGGTCTCAGATACGCAGTATTTT
CASSDHSTVSDTQYF
>TRBD2|TRBV9|.|TRBJ2-3
TGTGCCAGCAGCGTTTCTAGCGGGGCTAGCACAGATACGCAGTATTTT
CASSVSSGASTDTQYF
>.|TRBV5-8|.|TRBJ1-1
TGTGCCAGCAGCCCGACAGTGTTCTTGCGGAACACTGAAGCTTTCTTT
CASSPTVFLRNTEAFF
>.|TRBV7-9|.|TRBJ1-4
TGTGCCAGCAGCTTAGACTCAAGTAATGAAAAACTGTTTTTT
CASSLDSSNEKLFF
>.|TRBV11-2|.|TRBJ2-1
TGTGCCAGCAGCTTAGGCGGGACCTACAATGAGCAGTTCTTC
CASSLGGTYNEQFF
>TRBD2|TRBV4-2|.|TRBJ2-6
TGTGCCAGCAGCGAAGGGGAGGGTCTTCCTCCTGGGGCCAACGTCCTGACTTTC
CASSEGEGLPPGANVLTF
>TRBD2|TRBV14|.|TRBJ2-2
TGTGCCAGCAGCCTCGGGACTAGCGGCACCGGGGAGCTGTTTTTT
CASSLGTSGTGELFF
>TRBD1|TRBV18|.|TRBJ2-7
TGTGCCAGCTCGAGGACAGGGCCCCACGAGCAGTACTTC
CASSRTGPHEQYF
>.|TRBV5-8|.|TRBJ2-1
TGTGCCAGCAGCTTCCGGACTACCTACAATGAGCAGTTCTTC
CASSFRTTYNEQFF
>TRBD2|TRBV18|.|TRBJ2-2
TGTGCCAGCTCACGGTTCCAGAGCTCCGGGACTAGCGGGACGAACACCGGGGAGCTGTTTTTT
CASSRFQSSGTSGTNTGELFF
>.|TRBV24-1|.|TRBJ2-3
TGTGCCACCAGTGAGTCAGGGACAGATACGCAGTATTTT
CATSESGTDTQYF
>TRBD2|TRBV9|.|TRBJ2-3
TGTGCCAGCAGCGGGCGAGCGGGAGTGGTTGCAGATACGCAGTATTTT
CASSGRAGVVADTQYF
>.|TRBV5-1|.|TRBJ1-1
TGCGCCAGCAGCTTGGCCGTGGACAGGAACACTGAAGCTTTCTTT
CASSLAVDRNTEAFF
>TRBD2|TRBV7-9|.|TRBJ2-7
TGTGCCAGCAGCTTGACTAGCGGGGGCTCCTACGAGCAGTACTTC
CASSLTSGGSYEQYF
>TRBD1|TRBV28|.|TRBJ2-2
TGTGCCAGCAGTGCCGACAGGGGGCGCAGTATCGGGGAGCTGTTTTTT
CASSADRGRSIGELFF
>TRBD1|TRBV6-5|.|TRBJ1-2
TGTGCCAGCCGCCGACAGGGTTTCTATGGCTACACCTTC
CASRRQGFYGYTF
>.|TRBV6-5|.|TRBJ2-3
TGTGCCAGCGCTTTACAGGGAATCACAGATACGCAGTATTTT
CASALQGITDTQYF
>.|TRBV19|few|TRBJ1-5
TGTGCCAGTAGTATATTAGATCAGCCCCAGCATTTT
CASSILDQPQHF
>TRBD1|TRBV11-2|.|TRBJ2-1
TGTGCCAGCAGCCCAAGGACAGGGGGGCCCTACAATGAGCAGTTCTTC
CASSPRTGGPYNEQFF
>TRBD1|TRBV7-2|.|TRBJ2-7
TGTGCCAGCAGCCGGACAGGGCTAAAGGACTACGAGCAGTACTTC
CASSRTGLKDYEQYF
>TRBD2|TRBV7-2|few|TRBJ2-1
TGTGCCAGCAGACCCCGTTATCTAGCGGGAGGGGACAATGAGCAGTTCTTC
CASRPRYLAGGDNEQFF
>.|TRBV9|.|TRBJ1-1
TGTGCCAGCAGCGTAGATCCAGGTCTGGCTGAAGCTTTCTTT
CASSVDPGLAEAFF
>.|TRBV2|.|TRBJ1-1
TGTGCCAGCAGTGTTCTAGGGGGCACTGAAGCTTTCTTT
CASSVLGGTEAFF
>.|TRBV5-5|.|TRBJ1-6
TGTGCCAGCAGCTTGGCCGCCCCGAGCTCCTATAATTCACCCCTCCACTTT
CASSLAAPSSYNSPLHF
>TRBD2|TRBV4-1|.|TRBJ2-1
TGCGCCAGCAGCCAAGGACGAGCGGGAGGGCCCAATGAGCAGTTCTTC
CASSQGRAGGPNEQFF